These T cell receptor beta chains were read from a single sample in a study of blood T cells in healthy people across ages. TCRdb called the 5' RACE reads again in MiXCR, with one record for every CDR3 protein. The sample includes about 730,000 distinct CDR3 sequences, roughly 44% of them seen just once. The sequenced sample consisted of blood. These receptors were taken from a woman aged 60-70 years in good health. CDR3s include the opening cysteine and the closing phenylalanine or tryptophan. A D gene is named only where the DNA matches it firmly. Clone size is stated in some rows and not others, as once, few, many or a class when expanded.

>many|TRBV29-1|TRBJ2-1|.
CSVGQGGNEQFF
TGCAGCGTTGGTCAGGGTGGAAATGAGCAGTTCTTC
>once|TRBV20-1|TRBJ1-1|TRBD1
CRAPTRGLEAFF
TGCAGGGCCCCGACCAGGGGGCTTGAAGCTTTCTTT
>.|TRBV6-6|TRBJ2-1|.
CASLQGPYNEQFF
TGTGCCAGCCTGCAGGGCCCCTACAATGAGCAGTTCTTC
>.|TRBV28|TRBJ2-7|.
CASSFALTGLTYEQYF
TGTGCCAGCAGTTTCGCCCTGACAGGCCTTACCTACGAGCAGTACTTC
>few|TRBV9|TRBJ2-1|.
CASSVAGSSSYNEQFF
TGTGCCAGCAGCGTAGCCGGCAGTAGCTCCTACAATGAGCAGTTCTTC
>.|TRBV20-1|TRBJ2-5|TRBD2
CSAGGLAVPEGQYF
TGCAGTGCTGGGGGACTAGCGGTCCCCGAGGGGCAGTACTTC
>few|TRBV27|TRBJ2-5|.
CASSLGATQQETQYF
TGTGCCAGCAGTTTAGGGGCAACACAACAAGAGACCCAGTACTTC
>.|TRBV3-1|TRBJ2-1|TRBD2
CASSRGTSGHNEQFF
TGTGCCAGCAGCCGAGGGACTAGCGGACACAATGAGCAGTTCTTC
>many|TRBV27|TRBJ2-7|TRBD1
CASSQQRDRVREQYF
TGTGCCAGCAGTCAACAAAGGGACAGGGTTCGCGAGCAGTACTTC
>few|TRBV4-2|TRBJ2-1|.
CASSRTGQNNEQFF
TGTGCCAGCAGCCGAACGGGACAAAACAATGAGCAGTTCTTC
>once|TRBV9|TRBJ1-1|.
CASSSEWAQMNTEAFF
TGTGCCAGCAGCTCGGAGTGGGCCCAAATGAACACTGAAGCTTTCTTT
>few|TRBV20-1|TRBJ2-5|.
CSAKDTGVETQYF
TGCAGTGCTAAGGACACTGGAGTGGAGACCCAGTACTTC
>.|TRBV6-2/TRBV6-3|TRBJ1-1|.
CVSHRQIMNTEAFF
TGTGTTTCCCACCGGCAGATAATGAACACTGAAGCTTTCTTT
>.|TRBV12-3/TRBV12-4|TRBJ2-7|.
CASSLDGAATYEQYF
TGTGCCAGCAGTTTAGATGGGGCAGCGACCTACGAGCAGTACTTC
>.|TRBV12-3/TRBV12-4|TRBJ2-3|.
CASKEGTYTDTQYF
TGTGCCAGCAAGGAAGGGACTTACACAGATACGCAGTATTTT
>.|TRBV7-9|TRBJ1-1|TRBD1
CASSPQTGAPEAFF
TGTGCCAGCAGCCCCCAGACAGGGGCCCCTGAAGCTTTCTTT
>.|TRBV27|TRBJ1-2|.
CASKPDRINNYGYTF
TGTGCCAGCAAGCCGGACAGAATAAATAACTATGGCTACACCTTC
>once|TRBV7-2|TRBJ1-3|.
CASSWTEESGNTIYF
TGTGCCAGCAGCTGGACCGAGGAATCTGGAAACACCATATATTTT
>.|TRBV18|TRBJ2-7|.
CASSPLGMDEQYF
TGTGCCAGCTCACCCCTTGGGATGGACGAGCAGTACTTC
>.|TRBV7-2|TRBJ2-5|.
CASSGRWETQYF
TGTGCCAGCAGCGGGCGATGGGAGACCCAGTACTTC
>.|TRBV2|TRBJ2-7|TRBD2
CASSEAREGLYEQYF
TGTGCCAGCAGTGAAGCGAGGGAGGGATTGTACGAGCAGTACTTC
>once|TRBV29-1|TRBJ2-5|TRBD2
CSAFGGGETQYF
TGCAGCGCCTTCGGGGGGGGAGAGACCCAGTACTTC
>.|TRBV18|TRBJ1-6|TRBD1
CASSPTSDRGSPLHF
TGTGCCAGCTCACCTACCTCGGACAGGGGCTCACCCCTCCACTTT
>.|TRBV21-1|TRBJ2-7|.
CASSARQGSNEQYF
TGTGCCAGCAGCGCCAGGCAGGGGAGTAACGAGCAGTACTTC
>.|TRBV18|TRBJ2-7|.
CASSPPGDYEQYF
TGTGCCAGCTCACCGCCGGGGGACTACGAGCAGTACTTC
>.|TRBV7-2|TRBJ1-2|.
CASSQAGDGGYTF
TGTGCCAGCAGCCAGGCTGGCGATGGCGGCTACACCTTC
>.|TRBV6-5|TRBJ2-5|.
CASRDSADQETQYF
TGTGCCAGCAGGGACAGCGCAGACCAAGAGACCCAGTACTTC
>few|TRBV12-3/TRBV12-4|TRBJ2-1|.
CASSLRPEFGGNYNEQFF
TGTGCCAGCAGTTTAAGGCCCGAGTTTGGCGGAAACTACAATGAGCAGTTCTTC
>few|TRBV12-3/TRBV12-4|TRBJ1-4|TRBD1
CATRPGTGHEKLFF
TGTGCCACCCGACCGGGGACAGGGCATGAAAAACTGTTTTTT
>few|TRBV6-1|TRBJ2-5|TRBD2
CASSTGTSAYQETQYF
TGTGCCAGCAGCACCGGGACTAGCGCTTACCAAGAGACCCAGTACTTC
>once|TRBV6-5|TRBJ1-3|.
CASSYSGGQDTIYF
TGTGCCAGCAGTTACTCGGGGGGCCAAGACACCATATATTTT
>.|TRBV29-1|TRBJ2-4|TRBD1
CSVESAGQGFFNEQYF
TGCAGCGTTGAATCGGCGGGACAGGGGTTCTTCAATGAGCAGTACTTC
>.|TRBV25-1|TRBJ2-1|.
CASSELLASYNEQFF
TGTGCCAGCAGTGAACTCTTGGCCTCCTACAATGAGCAGTTCTTC
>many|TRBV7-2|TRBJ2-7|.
CASSLDSGSREQYF
TGTGCCAGCAGCTTAGATTCCGGATCGAGGGAGCAGTACTTC
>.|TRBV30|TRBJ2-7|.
CAWAGRPIYEQYF
TGTGCCTGGGCTGGACGGCCGATATACGAGCAGTACTTC
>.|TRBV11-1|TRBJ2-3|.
CASSPAVSTDTQYF
TGTGCCAGCAGCCCCGCGGTGAGCACAGATACGCAGTATTTT
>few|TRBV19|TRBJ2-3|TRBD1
CASSIPTGDTQYF
TGTGCCAGTAGTATCCCGACAGGGGATACGCAGTATTTT
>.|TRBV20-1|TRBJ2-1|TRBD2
CGVKREGYNEQFF
TGCGGTGTTAAGCGGGAGGGGTACAATGAGCAGTTCTTC
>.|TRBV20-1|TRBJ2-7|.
CSARDRGRTHEQYF
TGCAGTGCTAGAGATCGAGGGCGTACCCACGAGCAGTACTTC
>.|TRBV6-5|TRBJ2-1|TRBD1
CASRPRTGGRADEQFF
TGTGCCAGCAGACCCCGCACAGGGGGTAGGGCAGATGAGCAGTTCTTC
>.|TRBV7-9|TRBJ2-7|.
CASSHPSLDGSYSYEQYF
TGTGCCAGCAGCCACCCTTCCCTTGACGGGAGCTACTCCTACGAGCAGTACTTC
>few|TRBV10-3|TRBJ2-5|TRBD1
CAIRGQGVGETQYF
TGTGCCATCAGAGGGCAGGGGGTTGGGGAGACCCAGTACTTC
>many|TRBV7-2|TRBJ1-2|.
CASSLTDNYGYTF
TGCGCCAGCAGCTTGACCGATAACTATGGCTACACCTTC